The text below deals with one T cell receptor (beta chain). V was shortened by 4 bases and J by 2 bases, with 12 bases between the two germline ends. This CDR3 region has 14 residues. In germline, CDR1 is MNHNY, CDR2 SVGAGI (reference sequence). CD4+ cells underwent separation, giving CD45RA+ naive and CD45RA-negative memory subsets. Repertoires were generated with immunoSEQ multiplex PCR, while TCRdb's copy carries only in-frame clones and drops some. The sample comprises approximately 980,000 clones, around 80% of which are singletons, and 1.5% rests with the top ten. The sample belongs to a study of shared clonotypes between healthy human individuals.

Specimen: memory CD4+ T cells sorted from blood. Stated subset: CD45RA-negative fraction. This chain connects TRBV6-6 to TRBJ2-7; the D gene is possibly TRBD2 (6 bases). This clonotype was obtained from a man aged 18-30 years in good health. CDR3 DNA sequence: TGTGCCAGCAGTTTCAACGGGGGAACCTACGAGCAGTACTTC. It codes for CASSFNGGTYEQYF.